This TCR beta chain was identified during a study of blood T cell repertoires in COVID-19. Study summary: Sources were T cells, B-cell-depleted T cells, or PBMCs; the material itself was cDNA or gDNA.

V shed 6 bases and J shed 4 bases, with 18 bases lying between them. There are 14 residues in the CDR3. CDR1 and CDR2 from the germline V gene are DFQATT and SNEGSKA (reference sequence). TCRdb's copy holds only in-frame clones and misses some; the assay was immunoSEQ multiplex PCR. The sample records some 150,000 clones, around nine tenths being singletons. The sequence was collected from a woman in her forties or fifties with active or convalescent COVID-19. The chain joins TRBV20-1 to TRBJ1-1; D possibly corresponds to TRBD1 (6 bases). Sequencing was done on a sample of peripheral blood. CDR3 region: CSASHGTSFTEAFF. The CDR3 coding sequence is TGCAGTGCCAGTCATGGGACATCTTTCACTGAAGCTTTCTTT.